This T cell receptor (beta chain) was recorded in a study of cytomegalovirus exposure and HLA in healthy donors. This CDR3 is built from 14 residues. J was trimmed by 1 base and V by 4 bases; bases with no gene match: 1. CDR1 and CDR2 (germline): LNHNV, YYDKDF (reference sequence). Profiling relied on immunoSEQ multiplex PCR, and the TCRdb table lists in-frame clones only, not all of them. This table has 170,000 or so clones, 85% appearing once. The material sequenced was PBMCs. This receptor was obtained from a man aged 18 to 29 in good health and CMV-seropositive. V and J are TRBV15 and TRBJ2-1; 7 positions agree with TRBD1. Here the CDR3 reads CATSTGGSYNEQFF. As DNA, the CDR3 is TGTGCCACCAGCACAGGGGGATCCTACAATGAGCAGTTCTTC.